Following are 29 T cell receptor beta chains from one sample sequenced in a study of post-analysis software for immune sequencing data. Study observations and caveats: Patients used about 5 TRBV segments, including TRBV5-6, TRBV5-1 and TRBV20-1, more often than controls.

The library was made from cDNA and included unique molecular identifiers. TCRdb recomputed calls from the PCR reads with MiXCR, one row per CDR3 protein. The profile shows approximately 150,000 distinct CDR3 sequences, 30% of them singletons. These receptors are not linked to any known antigen. The sequenced sample consisted of blood. All receptors come from a girl aged 5-17 years with multiple sclerosis.

As to this clonotype: Mismatch with germline at one junction end may stem from a read error. The genes are TRBV20-1 and TRBJ2-7; D is possibly TRBD1 (5 bases). The CDR3 has 16 residues. CDR1 is DFQATT and CDR2 is SNEGSKA in the germline V gene (reference sequence). CDR3 in amino acids: CSARDTSGIIPYEQYF. The CDR3 DNA reads as TGTAGTGCTAGAGATACTTCAGGGATAATTCCCTACGAGCAGTACTTC.

Ten or more counts support this clonotype. J is TRBJ1-2 and V is TRBV5-6; D ambiguous. CDR3 size: 16 residues. V shed 5 bases and J shed 7 bases, with 24 bases lying between them. Germline CDR1 and CDR2: SGHDT and YYEEEE. The CDR3: CASRLEARILSGGYTF. In DNA form, the CDR3 reads TGTGCCAGCAGGCTTGAGGCAAGAATACTGTCTGGTGGCTACACCTTC.

This clonotype was counted between two and nine times. This rearrangement joins TRBV29-1 to TRBJ1-5; D gene uncertain. Germline CDR1 SQVTM, CDR2 ANQGSEA. The V end was cut by 4 bases, the J end by 3 bases, with 10 bases between. The CDR3 has 13 amino acids. CDR3 region: CSVAGSDNQPQHF. CDR3 nucleotides: TGCAGCGTTGCTGGGTCTGACAATCAGCCCCAGCATTTT.

The rearrangement uses TRBV5-6 and TRBJ1-2, with TRBD1 identical over 7 bases. The CDR3 loop spans 13 amino acids. The trim removed 3 bases at V and 12 bases at J, leaving 11 bases unmatched. Germline loops: CDR1 SGHDT, CDR2 YYEEEE. CDR3 bases: TGTGCCAGCAGCTCACCGGACAGGAGGGGACACACCTTC. Translation: CASSSPDRRGHTF.

Of note for this clonotype: An end of the junction differs from the germline gene, which may be a read error. The chain uses TRBV9 and TRBJ1-5, with TRBD1 as a possible D gene (5 bases). The V gene's germline CDR1 is SGDLS and CDR2 YYNGEE. The length of the CDR3 is 14 residues. Here the CDR3 DNA reads TGTACCAGCAGCCGGGGAGGGGGCAATCAGCCCCAGCATTTT. Amino acids: CTSSRGGGNQPQHF.

This clonotype turned up a few times. V is TRBV7-6 and J is TRBJ1-6; TRBD1 is a possible D gene (6 bases). V shed 4 bases and J shed 0 bases, with 10 bases lying between them. The CDR3 is 16 amino acids. In germline, CDR1 is SGHVS, CDR2 FNYEAQ. CDR3 residues: CASSSQGSSYNSPLHF. The CDR3 DNA reads as TGTGCCAGCAGCTCGCAGGGGAGCTCCTATAATTCACCCCTCCACTTT.

Only a few counts were recorded for this clonotype. The rearrangement uses TRBV20-1 and TRBJ2-3; 13 positions agree with TRBD2. Germline lookup yields CDR1 DFQATT and CDR2 SNEGSKA (reference sequence). This CDR3 region has 15 residues. This chain's CDR3 is CSGGTSGARTDTQYF. As DNA, the CDR3 is TGCAGCGGGGGGACTAGCGGGGCCCGTACAGATACGCAGTATTTT.

The table lists this clonotype with a few counts. The V gene is TRBV27, the J gene TRBJ1-6; TRBD1 matches at 8 bases. Germline V CDR1 and CDR2: MNHEY, SMNVEV (reference sequence). CDR3 length: 16 amino acids. J gave up 4 bases and V 5 bases, and 7 bases lay outside the gene matches. This CDR3 is CASSPSDRAYNSPLHF. CDR3 in DNA: TGTGCCAGCAGTCCCTCGGACAGGGCTTATAATTCACCCCTCCACTTT.

Remarks on this clonotype: This may stem from a read error, because a much larger clone lies one nucleotide away. The rearrangement links TRBV7-2 to TRBJ1-2; D possibly corresponds to TRBD1 (5 bases). The germline gives CDR1 SGHTA, CDR2 FQGNSA. This CDR3 comprises 15 residues. As DNA, the CDR3 is TGTGCCGGCAGCTTAGACCAGGGACGGGACTATGGCTACACCTTC. Its protein product is CAGSLDQGRDYGYTF.

This clonotype turned up a few times. The V call is TRBV5-6, the J call TRBJ2-1; 10 bases are shared with TRBD1. J was trimmed by 7 bases and V by 4 bases; bases with no gene match: 5. CDR1 SGHDT and CDR2 YYEEEE come from the germline V gene. CDR3 length: 14 amino acids. The CDR3 protein is CASSPGTGVNEQFF. For the CDR3, the DNA is TGTGCCAGCAGCCCCGGGACAGGGGTGAATGAGCAGTTCTTC.

Points on this clonotype: A much bigger clone sits one base away, suggesting this may be a read error. The chain couples TRBV11-1 to TRBJ2-5, with 7 bases lining up with TRBD2. Germline V gives CDR1 SGHAT, CDR2 FQDESV (reference sequence). This CDR3 has 16 amino acids. CDR3 loop: CASNLSSAGVQETQYF. CDR3 in DNA: TGTGCCAGCAACTTATCCTCGGCGGGAGTCCAAGAGACCCAGTACTTC.

This clonotype was seen many times. The CDR3 region has the DNA TGTGCCAGCAGCTTAGGGTCTAGCTCCACCTACAATGAGCAGTTCTTC. This encodes CASSLGSSSTYNEQFF. The genes are TRBV7-2 and TRBJ2-1, with a possible D match to TRBD2 (5 bases). Deletions cut 1 base from V and 2 bases from J, with 12 bases between. The CDR3 runs 16 residues. CDR1 is SGHTA, CDR2 FQGNSA, per germline.

A note on this clonotype: A clone one base away is much larger, so this may be a read error. The V call is TRBV4-1, the J call TRBJ2-4; D may be TRBD2 (5 bases). The V gene's germline CDR1 is MGHRA and CDR2 YSYEKL. CDR3 size: 16 residues. The ends were cut back, 0 bases at V and 11 bases at J, with 20 bases in the middle. The CDR3 is CASSQERVLGGDVQYF. The CDR3 nucleotides are TGCGCCAGCAGCCAAGAGCGGGTTCTTGGAGGCGACGTTCAGTACTTC.

In its sample, this clonotype was seen a few times. The V call is TRBV9, the J call TRBJ2-3; 7 bases are a match to TRBD2. The CDR3 runs to 16 residues. Germline V gene data show CDR1 as SGDLS and CDR2 as YYNGEE. V was pared by 3 bases and J by 1 base, with 8 bases of the junction left unmatched. The CDR3 region is CASSAGRGVGTDTQYF. Here the CDR3 DNA reads TGTGCCAGCAGCGCGGGGAGGGGTGTCGGCACAGATACGCAGTATTTT.

Points on this clonotype: A read error is possible here, since a much larger clone lies one base away. The V call is TRBV9, the J call TRBJ2-1, with 7 bases lining up with TRBD2. The last part of the DNA fits TRBJ2-7 better; the J call may be wrong. The CDR3 sequence is 15 residues long. From germline, CDR1 is SGDLS and CDR2 YYNGEE. CDR3 nucleotide sequence: TGTGCCAGCAGCCCCCGACTAGCAACCTACAATGAGCAGTACTTC. Protein: CASSPRLATYNEQYF.

This clonotype was counted between two and nine times. The chain carries TRBV7-8 and TRBJ2-7; D unresolved. The V end lost 1 base, the J end lost 3 bases, and 7 bases lay between the germline ends. Germline assignment: CDR1 SGHVS and CDR2 FQNEAQ. The CDR3 runs to 13 residues. The CDR3 coding sequence is TGTGCCAGCAGCTTAGAGACATTCTACGAGCAGTACTTC. Protein: CASSLETFYEQYF. Variable domain in full (rest from reference TRBV7-8 and TRBJ2-7): GAGVSQSPRYKVAKRGQDVALRCDPISGHVSLFWYQQALGQGPEFLTYFQNEAQLDKSGLPSDRFFAERPEGSVSTLKIQRTQQEDSAVYLCASSLETFYEQYFGPGTRLTVT.

In its sample, this clonotype was seen a few times. A much larger clone lies a single base off, so this may be a read error. The chain combines TRBV10-3 with TRBJ2-1; possible D gene TRBD2, 5 bases. CDR3 length equals 15 residues. Germline V lookup: CDR1 ENHRY, CDR2 SYGVKD. In DNA form, the CDR3 reads TGTGCCACCAGTACGGGAAGTCTGGGTAACAATGAGCAGTTCTTC. It specifies CATSTGSLGNNEQFF.

This clonotype was observed at least ten times. The chain uses TRBV29-1 and TRBJ2-7; 11 nucleotides match TRBD2. V lost 1 base and J lost 7; bases outside the gene matches: 9. The CDR3 runs to 15 residues. Germline values: CDR1 SQVTM, CDR2 ANQGSEA. The CDR3 region is CSVEGVAGGPGEQYF. The CDR3 coding sequence is TGCAGCGTTGAAGGGGTAGCGGGAGGGCCGGGTGAGCAGTACTTC.

This clonotype occurred a few times. J is TRBJ2-7 and V is TRBV5-1, with 12 bases fitting TRBD1. CDR3 size: 15 residues. Germline V CDR1 and CDR2: SGHRS, YFSETQ. J lost 6 bases, V lost 4 bases, and 8 bases had no gene match. The CDR3 bases are TGCGCCAGCAGCCCGCTGGGACAGGGGGCCTCCGAGCAGTACTTC. It yields the protein CASSPLGQGASEQYF.

V is TRBV20-1 and J is TRBJ2-4; 12 bases match TRBD2. The CDR3 contains 13 residues. The J segment lost 9 bases and the V segment lost 4 bases, leaving 4 bases of the junction unmatched. Germline V lookup: CDR1 DFQATT, CDR2 SNEGSKA (reference sequence). The CDR3 here is CSATLAGGSIQYF. The CDR3, as DNA: TGCAGTGCTACACTAGCGGGAGGATCCATTCAGTACTTC.

Of note for this clonotype: Possible read error: a much larger clone is one base away. This rearrangement joins TRBV27 to TRBJ2-7; 8 nucleotides match TRBD2. The CDR3 spans 16 residues. Germline values: CDR1 MNHEY, CDR2 SMNVEV (reference sequence). The CDR3 sequence is CASSFGFGGLDYGQYF. CDR3 in DNA: TGTGCCAGCAGTTTCGGGTTCGGGGGACTAGACTACGGGCAGTACTTC.

In its sample, this clonotype was seen a few times. This chain uses TRBV7-2 with TRBJ2-3; tentative D call: TRBD2 (6 bases). Germline CDR1 and CDR2: SGHTA and FQGNSA. The CDR3 loop spans 17 amino acids. The ends were cut back, 3 bases at V and 3 bases at J, with 19 bases in the middle. The CDR3 bases are TGTGCCAGCAGCTTCAGTCTCTCCGGGAGAAGGACAGATACGCAGTATTTT. Its translation: CASSFSLSGRRTDTQYF.

This clonotype showed up just a few times. The chain links TRBV20-1 to TRBJ1-6, with 8 positions matching TRBD1. The V gene's germline CDR1 is DFQATT and CDR2 SNEGSKA (reference sequence). Trimming removed 0 bases from V and 5 bases from J; junction bases left unmatched: 3. The CDR3 is made up of 15 amino acids. The CDR3 region has the DNA TGCAGTGCTAGAGATCTGGGACAGGATAATTCACCCCTCCACTTT. It translates to CSARDLGQDNSPLHF.

This clonotype occurred many times. This chain joins TRBV6-4 and TRBJ1-1, with TRBD1 matching over 8 bases. After removal of 3 bases from V and 3 bases from J, the junction contained 0 bases not matched to a gene. The CDR3 runs 13 residues. Per the germline V gene, CDR1 is MRHNA and CDR2 is SNTAGT. The CDR3 protein is CASSEQGDTEAFF. The DNA of the CDR3 is TGTGCCAGCAGTGAACAGGGGGACACTGAAGCTTTCTTT.

The rearrangement uses TRBV9 and TRBJ1-1, with 7 bases identical to TRBD1. V dropped 3 bases and J dropped 6; count of bases not matched to a gene: 11. The CDR3 totals 15 residues. Germline values: CDR1 SGDLS, CDR2 YYNGEE. CDR3 coding DNA: TGTGCCAGCAGCGCACAGGACAGGCCGGAGTCTGAAGCTTTCTTT. Encoded protein: CASSAQDRPESEAFF.

The CDR3 is CASSLVGLAGGSVQYF. In nucleotides, the CDR3 is TGTGCCAGCAGCTTAGTTGGGCTAGCGGGAGGGTCGGTGCAGTACTTC. The V and J genes are TRBV7-8 and TRBJ2-7; TRBD2 matches 12 bases. The CDR3 spans 16 residues. V shed 1 base and J 9 bases; nucleotides not matched to a gene: 10. Germline V lookup: CDR1 SGHVS, CDR2 FQNEAQ.

This clonotype was observed a handful of times. This may be a read error, as it is one base from a much larger clone. The chain is built from TRBV5-1 and TRBJ2-1; 9 bases are shared with TRBD2. V shed 0 bases and J 2 bases; nucleotides not matched to a gene: 9. The germline gives CDR1 SGHRS, CDR2 YFSETQ. This CDR3 has 18 amino acids. The CDR3 sequence is CASSLGAGGPVAYNEQFF. The DNA for the CDR3 is TGCGCCAGCAGCTTGGGCGCGGGAGGGCCCGTGGCCTACAATGAGCAGTTCTTC.

The chain couples TRBV6-2 or TRBV6-3 to TRBJ2-1, with TRBD2 matching 11 bases. This CDR3 spans 15 amino acids. CDR1 is MNHEY and CDR2 is SVGEGT in the germline V gene. V gave up 7 bases and J gave up 5 bases; unmatched junction bases: 7. This CDR3 is CASIQSLAGDNEQFF. The CDR3 DNA sequence: TGTGCCAGCATCCAATCACTAGCGGGAGACAATGAGCAGTTCTTC.

This clonotype was recorded at least ten times. The chain recombines TRBV10-3 with TRBJ2-5; D call uncertain. The CDR3 has 16 amino acids. Trimming took off 2 bases at V and 3 bases at J, with 16 bases between the two ends. Germline V gives CDR1 ENHRY, CDR2 SYGVKD. The CDR3 spells CAISESLGIGEETQYF. CDR3 DNA sequence: TGTGCCATCAGTGAGAGTCTTGGGATTGGGGAAGAGACCCAGTACTTC.